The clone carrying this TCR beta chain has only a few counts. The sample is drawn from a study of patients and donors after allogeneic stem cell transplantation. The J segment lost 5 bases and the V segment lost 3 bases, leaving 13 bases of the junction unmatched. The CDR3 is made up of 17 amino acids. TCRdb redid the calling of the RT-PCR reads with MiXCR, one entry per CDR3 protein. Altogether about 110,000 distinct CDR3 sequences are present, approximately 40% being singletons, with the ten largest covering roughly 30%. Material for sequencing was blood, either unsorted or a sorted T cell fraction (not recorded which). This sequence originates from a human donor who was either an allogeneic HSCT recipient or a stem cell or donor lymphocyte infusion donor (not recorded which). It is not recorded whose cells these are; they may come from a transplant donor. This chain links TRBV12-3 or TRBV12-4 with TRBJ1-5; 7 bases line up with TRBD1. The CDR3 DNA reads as TGTGCCAGCAGTTTGAACAGGGGAGGGTCGTCTCATCAGCCCCAGCATTTT. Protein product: CASSLNRGGSSHQPQHF.